This T cell receptor beta chain was sequenced during a study of blood T cell repertoires in COVID-19. Measured with immunoSEQ multiplex PCR; TCRdb has only the in-frame clones, and not every one. Among about 100,000 clones listed, 86% were seen once. Germline V gives CDR1 LNHNV, CDR2 YYDKDF (reference sequence). The V and J ends lost 0 bases and 3 bases respectively, with 6 bases between them. There are 13 residues in the CDR3. The receptor was isolated from a woman aged 50 to 60 who had recovered from COVID-19. The gene calls are TRBV15 and TRBJ2-7; no firm D call. The sequencing sample was made of PBMCs or T cells enriched from blood (not recorded which). The CDR3 loop reads CATSRERGYEQYF. The DNA of the CDR3 is TGTGCCACCAGCAGAGAACGAGGCTACGAGCAGTACTTC. Full variable domain (outside the CDR3, taken from reference TRBV15 and TRBJ2-7): DAMVIQNPRYQVTQFGKPVTLSCSQTLNHNVMYWYQQKSSQAPKLLFHYYDKDFNNEADTPDNFQSRRPNTSFCFLDIRSPGLGDTAMYLCATSRERGYEQYFGPGTRLTVT.